This TCR beta chain was retrieved from a study of read filtering for tumor transcriptome and immune sequencing. The library was built from roughly 400 ng RNA with molecular barcoded adaptors for alpha/delta and beta/gamma chains. One entry per CDR3 protein results from TCRdb running MiXCR on the reads. Of 50,000 to 65,000 distinct CDR3 sequences in the sample, more than 9% were seen once. In this sample, this clonotype turned up many times. The CDR3 runs 14 residues. The ends were cut back, 0 bases at V and 4 bases at J, with 9 bases in the middle. What was sequenced was a population of CD138-negative cells sorted from bone marrow. The chain has TRBV12-3 or TRBV12-4 and TRBJ1-1; TRBD1 is a possible D gene (6 bases). The clonotype was recovered from a donor at least 40 years old with multiple myeloma. The CDR3 DNA reads as TGTGCCAGCAGTTTAGCCCTAGGGGGCACTGAAGCTTTCTTT. Its translation is CASSLALGGTEAFF.